This is a list of T cell receptor beta chains from one sample in a study of blood T cell repertoires in COVID-19. Here immunoSEQ multiplex PCR was the method, and the copy in TCRdb shows in-frame clones only, minus some. The sample carries about 280,000 clones, roughly 80% recorded once. The sequenced sample consisted of PBMCs or T cells enriched from blood (not recorded which). The receptors originated from a middle-aged man who had been exposed to COVID-19. Both conserved end residues are part of each CDR3. A D gene is named only where the DNA matches it firmly. Some rows have no size entry. The others give once, few or many, or a class for an expanded clone.

v_call: TRBV9
j_call: TRBJ2-1
clone_size: -
d_call: -
cdr3_aa: CASSLRGSDNEQFF
cdr3_nt: TGTGCCAGCAGCCTCCGGGGATCCGACAATGAGCAGTTCTTC

v_call: TRBV3-1/TRBV3-2
j_call: TRBJ2-1
clone_size: -
d_call: TRBD2
cdr3_aa: CASSLSSGRTHEQFF
cdr3_nt: TGTGCCAGCAGCCTTTCTAGCGGGAGAACCCATGAGCAGTTCTTC

v_call: TRBV4-2
j_call: TRBJ1-1
clone_size: medium-sized
d_call: -
cdr3_aa: CASSRDGASNTEAFF
cdr3_nt: TGTGCCAGCAGCCGCGATGGAGCCTCGAACACTGAAGCTTTCTTT

v_call: TRBV7-6
j_call: TRBJ2-2
clone_size: -
d_call: TRBD2
cdr3_aa: CASSLASLTSGGELFF
cdr3_nt: TGTGCCAGCAGCTTAGCGAGTCTGACTAGCGGCGGGGAGCTGTTTTTT

v_call: TRBV6-2/TRBV6-3
j_call: TRBJ2-3
clone_size: -
d_call: TRBD2
cdr3_aa: CASSYRLAGVSTDTQYF
cdr3_nt: TGTGCCAGCAGTTACCGGCTAGCGGGAGTCAGCACAGATACGCAGTATTTT

v_call: TRBV7-3
j_call: TRBJ2-3
clone_size: -
d_call: TRBD2
cdr3_aa: CASSLNEASGRDTQYF
cdr3_nt: TGTGCCAGCAGCTTAAACGAGGCTAGCGGGAGAGATACGCAGTATTTT

v_call: TRBV6-5
j_call: TRBJ2-7
clone_size: once
d_call: -
cdr3_aa: CASTETTYEQYF
cdr3_nt: TGTGCCAGCACGGAGACGACCTACGAGCAGTACTTC

v_call: TRBV6-5
j_call: TRBJ2-7
clone_size: -
d_call: -
cdr3_aa: CASSEAGEQYF
cdr3_nt: TGTGCCAGCTCAGAGGCGGGGGAGCAGTACTTC

v_call: TRBV7-6
j_call: TRBJ2-7
clone_size: -
d_call: -
cdr3_aa: CASSLAPAAYTYEQYF
cdr3_nt: TGTGCCAGCAGCTTAGCGCCCGCGGCCTACACCTACGAGCAGTACTTC

v_call: TRBV7-8
j_call: TRBJ1-3
clone_size: -
d_call: -
cdr3_aa: CASSLGPPGGRAGNTIYF
cdr3_nt: TGTGCCAGCAGCTTAGGTCCCCCGGGGGGTAGGGCTGGAAACACCATATATTTT

v_call: TRBV5-1
j_call: TRBJ2-5
clone_size: few
d_call: -
cdr3_aa: CASSTRWAQETQYF
cdr3_nt: TGCGCCAGCAGCACCCGGTGGGCACAAGAGACCCAGTACTTC

v_call: TRBV7-8
j_call: TRBJ1-1
clone_size: -
d_call: -
cdr3_aa: CASSPRDSNTEAFF
cdr3_nt: TGTGCCAGCAGCCCAAGGGACTCGAACACTGAAGCTTTCTTT

v_call: TRBV7-6
j_call: TRBJ2-5
clone_size: -
d_call: -
cdr3_aa: CASSPGLQETQYF
cdr3_nt: TGTGCCAGCAGCCCGGGACTCCAAGAGACCCAGTACTTC

v_call: TRBV5-5
j_call: TRBJ2-3
clone_size: -
d_call: -
cdr3_aa: CASTLGTGFFMDTQYF
cdr3_nt: TGTGCCAGCACATTGGGTACAGGATTTTTTATGGATACGCAGTATTTT

v_call: TRBV29-1
j_call: TRBJ1-1
clone_size: -
d_call: TRBD1
cdr3_aa: CSVTRTGNTEAFF
cdr3_nt: TGCAGCGTGACGAGGACAGGGAACACTGAAGCTTTCTTT

v_call: TRBV10-2
j_call: TRBJ1-1
clone_size: many
d_call: TRBD1
cdr3_aa: CASRDRGNTEAFF
cdr3_nt: TGCGCCAGCAGGGACAGGGGGAACACTGAAGCTTTCTTT

v_call: TRBV7-9
j_call: TRBJ1-4
clone_size: -
d_call: -
cdr3_aa: CASSFGQEKLFF
cdr3_nt: TGTGCCAGCAGCTTCGGACAGGAAAAACTGTTTTTT

v_call: TRBV13
j_call: TRBJ2-3
clone_size: few
d_call: TRBD2
cdr3_aa: CASKRDRRTDTQYF
cdr3_nt: TGTGCCAGCAAGCGGGATAGGCGCACAGATACGCAGTATTTT

v_call: TRBV9
j_call: TRBJ1-1
clone_size: -
d_call: TRBD1
cdr3_aa: CASSPFLQGATEAFF
cdr3_nt: TGTGCCAGCAGCCCCTTTTTACAGGGGGCCACTGAAGCTTTCTTT

v_call: TRBV27
j_call: TRBJ2-7
clone_size: -
d_call: TRBD2
cdr3_aa: CASRAGIGFSYEQYF
cdr3_nt: TGTGCCAGCAGAGCGGGGATAGGGTTCTCCTACGAGCAGTACTTC

v_call: TRBV18
j_call: TRBJ2-3
clone_size: -
d_call: -
cdr3_aa: CASSPPRVDTQYF
cdr3_nt: TGTGCCAGCTCACCACCGAGAGTAGATACGCAGTATTTT

v_call: TRBV12-5
j_call: TRBJ1-1
clone_size: -
d_call: TRBD1
cdr3_aa: CASGLFRGASTEAFF
cdr3_nt: TGTGCTAGTGGTTTGTTCAGGGGGGCGTCCACTGAAGCTTTCTTT

v_call: TRBV29-1
j_call: TRBJ1-1
clone_size: -
d_call: -
cdr3_aa: CSATKGMANTEAFF
cdr3_nt: TGCAGCGCCACCAAGGGGATGGCGAACACTGAAGCTTTCTTT

v_call: TRBV18
j_call: TRBJ2-1
clone_size: -
d_call: TRBD2
cdr3_aa: CASQTGTSRDEQFF
cdr3_nt: TGTGCCAGTCAAACCGGGACTAGCCGCGATGAGCAGTTCTTC

v_call: TRBV6-6
j_call: TRBJ1-2
clone_size: -
d_call: -
cdr3_aa: CASSSTGDYGYTF
cdr3_nt: TGTGCCAGCAGCTCGACAGGCGACTATGGCTACACCTTC

v_call: TRBV5-1
j_call: TRBJ2-2
clone_size: -
d_call: -
cdr3_aa: CASSPAGAGELFF
cdr3_nt: TGCGCCAGCAGCCCCGCCGGGGCCGGGGAGCTGTTTTTT

v_call: TRBV15
j_call: TRBJ1-4
clone_size: -
d_call: -
cdr3_aa: CATSNSVTEREKLFF
cdr3_nt: TGTGCCACCAGCAATTCAGTCACAGAAAGGGAAAAACTGTTTTTT

v_call: TRBV11-3
j_call: TRBJ2-6
clone_size: -
d_call: -
cdr3_aa: CASSERTSPGANVLTF
cdr3_nt: TGTGCCAGCAGCGAAAGGACTTCCCCTGGGGCCAACGTCCTGACTTTC

v_call: TRBV10-1
j_call: TRBJ2-3
clone_size: -
d_call: TRBD1
cdr3_aa: CASSERGGTGADTQYF
cdr3_nt: TGCGCCAGCAGTGAGCGAGGGGGGACAGGGGCAGATACGCAGTATTTT

v_call: TRBV24-1
j_call: TRBJ2-3
clone_size: -
d_call: -
cdr3_aa: CATRGRQATQYF
cdr3_nt: TGTGCCACCAGGGGCCGTCAAGCTACGCAGTATTTT

v_call: TRBV5-4
j_call: TRBJ1-6
clone_size: -
d_call: TRBD1
cdr3_aa: CASSTGQTYSPLHF
cdr3_nt: TGTGCCAGCAGCACGGGACAGACATATTCACCCCTCCACTTT

v_call: TRBV24-1
j_call: TRBJ1-2
clone_size: -
d_call: -
cdr3_aa: CATSDNGGNYGYTF
cdr3_nt: TGTGCCACCAGTGATAACGGGGGGAACTATGGCTACACCTTC

v_call: TRBV7-2
j_call: TRBJ1-1
clone_size: -
d_call: -
cdr3_aa: CASEGRDLTEAFF
cdr3_nt: TGTGCCAGCGAGGGGAGGGACCTCACTGAAGCTTTCTTT

v_call: TRBV20-1
j_call: TRBJ2-1
clone_size: -
d_call: TRBD2
cdr3_aa: CSAIDREKSGRAWNEQFF
cdr3_nt: TGCAGTGCTATTGACAGGGAGAAAAGCGGGAGGGCCTGGAATGAGCAGTTCTTC

v_call: TRBV3-1/TRBV3-2
j_call: TRBJ2-7
clone_size: -
d_call: -
cdr3_aa: CASSQSDYEQYF
cdr3_nt: TGTGCCAGCAGCCAATCAGACTACGAGCAGTACTTC

v_call: TRBV11-2
j_call: TRBJ2-7
clone_size: once
d_call: TRBD2
cdr3_aa: CASSFSSGRAWGYEQYF
cdr3_nt: TGTGCCAGCAGCTTCAGTAGCGGGAGGGCCTGGGGTTACGAGCAGTACTTC

v_call: TRBV27
j_call: TRBJ1-2
clone_size: -
d_call: -
cdr3_aa: CASSPTRYNYGYTF
cdr3_nt: TGTGCCAGCAGCCCAACGCGGTATAACTATGGCTACACCTTC

v_call: TRBV10-3
j_call: TRBJ1-6
clone_size: -
d_call: TRBD1
cdr3_aa: CASQPGQGPSPLHF
cdr3_nt: TGTGCCAGCCAACCGGGACAGGGCCCTTCACCCCTCCACTTT

v_call: TRBV7-8
j_call: TRBJ1-2
clone_size: -
d_call: TRBD1
cdr3_aa: CASSLAQGANYGYTF
cdr3_nt: TGTGCCAGCAGCTTAGCGCAGGGGGCTAACTATGGCTACACCTTC

v_call: TRBV9
j_call: TRBJ2-7
clone_size: -
d_call: -
cdr3_aa: CASSVDTGSYSEQYF
cdr3_nt: TGTGCCAGCAGCGTAGACACAGGTTCGTATTCCGAGCAGTACTTC

v_call: TRBV5-1
j_call: TRBJ2-5
clone_size: few
d_call: -
cdr3_aa: CASSLVAGAYQETQYF
cdr3_nt: TGCGCCAGCAGCTTGGTGGCTGGGGCGTACCAAGAGACCCAGTACTTC

v_call: TRBV6-5
j_call: TRBJ1-2
clone_size: -
d_call: -
cdr3_aa: CASSYYRATDGYTF
cdr3_nt: TGTGCCAGCAGTTACTACAGGGCGACGGATGGCTACACCTTC

v_call: TRBV30
j_call: TRBJ1-1
clone_size: -
d_call: -
cdr3_aa: CAWRQVGGNTEAFF
cdr3_nt: TGTGCCTGGAGACAGGTGGGGGGGAACACTGAAGCTTTCTTT

v_call: TRBV19
j_call: TRBJ1-6
clone_size: -
d_call: -
cdr3_aa: CASSTTQGSANSPLHF
cdr3_nt: TGTGCCAGTAGTACCACTCAGGGATCTGCTAATTCACCCCTCCACTTT

v_call: TRBV7-9
j_call: TRBJ1-6
clone_size: -
d_call: -
cdr3_aa: CASRRTGGNSPLHF
cdr3_nt: TGTGCCAGCAGGCGCACGGGGGGTAATTCACCCCTCCACTTT

v_call: TRBV29-1
j_call: TRBJ1-1
clone_size: few
d_call: TRBD1
cdr3_aa: CSGQGGMNTEAFF
cdr3_nt: TGCAGCGGACAGGGAGGTATGAACACTGAAGCTTTCTTT

v_call: TRBV19
j_call: TRBJ1-2
clone_size: once
d_call: -
cdr3_aa: CASTGGDSTNYGYTF
cdr3_nt: TGTGCCAGTACCGGGGGTGACTCGACTAACTATGGCTACACCTTC

v_call: TRBV5-6
j_call: TRBJ2-7
clone_size: -
d_call: TRBD1
cdr3_aa: CASIGQGSYEQYF
cdr3_nt: TGTGCCAGCATCGGACAGGGTTCCTACGAGCAGTACTTC

v_call: TRBV19
j_call: TRBJ1-3
clone_size: -
d_call: -
cdr3_aa: CASRDTDSGNTIYF
cdr3_nt: TGTGCCAGTAGGGACACCGACTCTGGAAACACCATATATTTT

v_call: TRBV5-1
j_call: TRBJ1-1
clone_size: few
d_call: TRBD1
cdr3_aa: CASSLEGFRGRGNTEAFF
cdr3_nt: TGCGCCAGCAGCTTGGAAGGTTTCAGGGGGCGCGGTAACACTGAAGCTTTCTTT

v_call: TRBV12-2
j_call: TRBJ2-3
clone_size: -
d_call: -
cdr3_aa: CASRFGDTQYF
cdr3_nt: TGTGCAAGTCGCTTCGGAGATACGCAGTATTTT

v_call: TRBV12-3/TRBV12-4
j_call: TRBJ2-4
clone_size: -
d_call: -
cdr3_aa: CASSLARGPIHF
cdr3_nt: TGTGCCAGCAGTTTAGCGCGGGGGCCGATCCACTTC

v_call: TRBV12-5
j_call: TRBJ2-5
clone_size: -
d_call: TRBD2
cdr3_aa: CASGSGGALETQYF
cdr3_nt: TGTGCTAGTGGTTCGGGGGGGGCCCTGGAGACCCAGTACTTC

v_call: TRBV3-1/TRBV3-2
j_call: TRBJ1-1
clone_size: -
d_call: -
cdr3_aa: CASSGQDGRIKAFF
cdr3_nt: TGTGCCAGCAGCGGACAAGACGGACGGATTAAAGCTTTCTTT

v_call: TRBV6-5
j_call: TRBJ2-7
clone_size: -
d_call: TRBD2
cdr3_aa: CASGSLADSYEQYF
cdr3_nt: TGTGCCAGCGGGAGCCTAGCGGACTCCTACGAGCAGTACTTC

v_call: TRBV7-3
j_call: TRBJ1-6
clone_size: once
d_call: TRBD1
cdr3_aa: CASSRARGNSPLHF
cdr3_nt: TGTGCCAGCAGCCGGGCCAGGGGGAATTCACCCCTCCACTTT

v_call: TRBV5-1
j_call: TRBJ1-1
clone_size: -
d_call: -
cdr3_aa: CASRLDSGLNTEAFF
cdr3_nt: TGCGCCAGCAGACTGGACAGCGGCCTGAACACTGAAGCTTTCTTT